The rows below give T cell receptor beta chains drawn from one sample of a study of CD8+CD57+ T cells in acquired aplastic anemia. TCRdb re-called the reads with MiXCR, one entry per CDR3 protein. The sample has about 190,000 distinct CDR3 sequences, about 64% seen once; the top ten hold around 46%. The sequenced sample was sorted CD4+, CD8+, or CD8+CD57+ T cells (not recorded which) from PBMCs. These receptors originate from a human donor with severe aplastic anemia or a healthy control (not recorded which). The CDR3 runs from the conserved cysteine through the conserved F or W. The order of the fields is V gene, J gene, clone size, D gene, CDR3 protein, CDR3 DNA. The D gene is left open where the match is weak. Expanded clones get a size class; other rows say once, few or many, or leave the size out.

TRBV14,TRBJ1-6,.,.,CASSQVRNSPLHF,TGTGCCAGCAGCCAAGTTAGAAATTCACCCCTCCACTTT
TRBV7-9,TRBJ2-5,.,.,CASSLGMETKYF,TGTGCCAGCAGCTTAGGGATGGAGACCAAGTACTTC
TRBV14,TRBJ2-7,many,.,CASSQGLAPYEQYF,TGTGCCAGCAGCCAAGGATTAGCGCCCTACGAGCAGTACTTC
TRBV29-1,TRBJ1-2,.,.,CSVGTDGYGYTF,TGCAGCGTTGGGACGGACGGCTATGGCTACACCTTC
TRBV24-1,TRBJ1-6,few,.,CATSESRDNSPLHF,TGTGCCACCAGTGAATCTCGAGATAATTCACCCCTCCACTTT
TRBV2,TRBJ2-3,.,TRBD2,CASSESSFGGAIDTQYF,TGTGCCAGCAGTGAAAGTTCGTTCGGGGGGGCCATAGATACGCAGTATTTT
TRBV7-9,TRBJ2-5,.,.,CASSLTGGQETQYF,TGTGCCAGCAGCTTAACCGGGGGCCAAGAGACCCAGTACTTC
TRBV24-1,TRBJ2-1,.,TRBD1,CATSDSATGGLDEQFF,TGTGCCACCAGTGATTCAGCCACAGGGGGCTTGGATGAGCAGTTCTTC
TRBV29-1,TRBJ2-3,few,TRBD1,CSVDDREDTQYF,TGCAGCGTTGATGACAGGGAAGATACGCAGTATTTT
TRBV7-9,TRBJ2-7,.,.,CASSLSGLVYEQYF,TGTGCCAGCAGCTTATCGGGACTGGTCTACGAGCAGTACTTC
TRBV19,TRBJ1-5,.,.,CASSRQMTGPQHF,TGTGCCAGTAGCCGACAGATGACGGGGCCCCAGCATTTT
TRBV15,TRBJ1-4,.,.,CATSRGVGGTNEKLFF,TGTGCCACCAGCCGGGGAGTTGGAGGGACTAATGAAAAACTGTTTTTT
TRBV9,TRBJ2-1,few,.,CASSVGGGAYNEQFF,TGTGCCAGCAGCGTAGGAGGGGGGGCCTACAATGAGCAGTTCTTC
TRBV7-9,TRBJ1-6,.,.,CASSLSGEGSPLHF,TGTGCCAGCAGCTTATCAGGGGAGGGTTCACCCCTCCACTTT
TRBV9,TRBJ1-2,many,.,CASSPLQGNYGYTF,TGTGCCAGCAGTCCACTTCAGGGGAACTATGGCTACACCTTC
TRBV7-3,TRBJ2-5,few,TRBD2,CASSPDGRPGETQYF,TGTGCCAGCAGCCCCGACGGGAGGCCGGGGGAGACCCAGTACTTC
TRBV7-8,TRBJ2-7,.,TRBD1,CASSLAGTGAYEQYF,TGTGCCAGCAGCTTAGCCGGGACAGGGGCCTACGAGCAGTACTTC
TRBV12-3/TRBV12-4,TRBJ1-4,once,.,CASSYDRWGTDEKLFF,TGTGCCAGCAGCTACGACAGGTGGGGTACAGATGAAAAACTGTTTTTT
TRBV29-1,TRBJ2-3,.,TRBD1,CSVELGDRGLGDTQYF,TGCAGCGTTGAACTCGGGGACAGGGGGCTGGGAGATACGCAGTATTTT
TRBV7-2,TRBJ1-5,.,.,CASSLGWGDGNLETQHF,TGTGCCAGCAGCTTAGGATGGGGCGACGGTAACCTAGAGACCCAGCATTTT
TRBV7-7,TRBJ2-3,.,.,CASSPWSAGDTQYF,TGTGCTAGCAGCCCCTGGTCCGCGGGAGATACGCAGTATTTT
TRBV15,TRBJ1-1,.,.,CATSRDIARTEAFF,TGTGCCACCAGCAGAGATATAGCGAGGACTGAAGCTTTCTTT
TRBV24-1,TRBJ2-7,.,TRBD2,CATSVPGGLEQYF,TGTGCCACCAGTGTACCGGGGGGGCTAGAGCAGTACTTC
TRBV2,TRBJ1-1,few,.,CASREEQGRWNTEAFF,TGTGCCAGCAGGGAGGAGCAGGGCAGGTGGAACACTGAAGCTTTCTTT
TRBV4-3,TRBJ2-7,.,.,CASSQETDSSYEQYF,TGCGCCAGCAGCCAAGAAACGGACAGTTCCTACGAGCAGTACTTC
TRBV12-3/TRBV12-4,TRBJ2-7,.,TRBD2,CASSNIAGGKNEQYF,TGTGCCAGCAGTAACATAGCGGGAGGGAAAAACGAGCAGTACTTC
TRBV16,TRBJ2-5,many,.,CASSPPRSPETQYF,TGTGCCAGCAGCCCCCCTAGGAGTCCGGAGACCCAGTACTTC
TRBV7-9,TRBJ2-5,.,.,CASSNGLQETQYF,TGTGCCAGCAGCAACGGGCTACAAGAGACCCAGTACTTC
TRBV5-1,TRBJ1-2,.,TRBD1,CASSTGTGGKGHGYTF,TGCGCCAGCAGCACCGGGACAGGGGGCAAAGGGCATGGCTACACCTTC
TRBV20-1,TRBJ2-3,.,.,CSAELAATSTDTQYF,TGCAGTGCGGAATTAGCGGCCACTAGCACAGATACGCAGTATTTT
TRBV7-2,TRBJ2-2,.,.,CASSVIGGTGELFF,TGTGCCAGCAGCGTTATAGGGGGCACCGGGGAGCTGTTTTTT
TRBV10-3,TRBJ1-6,few,.,CATAPRDKNNSPLHF,TGTGCCACCGCGCCCCGGGACAAAAATAATTCACCCCTCCACTTT
TRBV7-9,TRBJ1-1,.,.,CASSQGNRVEAFF,TGCGCCAGCAGCCAAGGGAACAGGGTTGAAGCTTTCTTT
TRBV2,TRBJ2-2,few,.,CASSEAGQTSPPGELFF,TGTGCCAGCAGTGAAGCAGGACAGACGAGTCCCCCCGGGGAGCTGTTTTTT
TRBV12-3/TRBV12-4,TRBJ2-7,once,TRBD1,CASSLGQGDMKQYF,TGTGCCAGCAGTTTGGGTCAGGGGGACATGAAGCAGTACTTC
TRBV6-5,TRBJ1-5,.,.,CATGTSNQPQHF,TGTGCCACCGGGACAAGCAATCAGCCCCAGCATTTT
TRBV10-3,TRBJ2-5,many,.,CATQDTQETQYF,TGTGCCACCCAAGACACTCAAGAGACCCAGTACTTC
TRBV7-9,TRBJ2-3,few,.,CASRPSSTDTQYF,TGTGCCAGCAGACCCTCTAGCACAGATACGCAGTATTTT